Included here is one T cell receptor beta chain sequence, with context. As yet, its antigen is unknown. These data come from a study of cytomegalovirus exposure and HLA in healthy donors. Study-wide context: Samples from HLA-typed donors yielded about 85 million unique TCRs in an early data release.

V lost 8 bases, J lost 4 bases, and 9 bases lay in between. Germline V gene sequence: CDR1 MGHDK, CDR2 SYGVNS. The CDR3 has 13 amino acids. Vbeta (60) and Jbeta (13) primers were used in the PCR. Measured with immunoSEQ multiplex PCR; TCRdb has only the in-frame clones, and not every one. Of about 200,000 clones in the sample, roughly 80% were seen once. Study outcomes and limitations: It was likely that a cluster of highly shared sequence variants was a sequencing artifact. A later analysis reportedly identified an Asian-associated ancestry cluster as carrying fewer N-insertions than the roughly 720-donor mean.

The V and J genes are TRBV25-1 and TRBJ1-6, with D tentatively TRBD1 (6 bases). Sequencing was done on a sample of PBMCs. The TCR was taken from a young woman in good health and CMV-seronegative. CDR3 DNA: TGTGCCAGCCGACAGGCTTATAATTCACCCCTCCACTTT. Translation gives CASRQAYNSPLHF. The variable domain in full, completed from reference TRBV25-1 and TRBJ1-6, reads EADIYQTPRYLVIGTGKKITLECSQTMGHDKMYWYQQDPGMELHLIHYSYGVNSTEKGDLSSESTVSRIRTEHFPLTLESARPSHTSQYLCASRQAYNSPLHFGNGTRLTVT.